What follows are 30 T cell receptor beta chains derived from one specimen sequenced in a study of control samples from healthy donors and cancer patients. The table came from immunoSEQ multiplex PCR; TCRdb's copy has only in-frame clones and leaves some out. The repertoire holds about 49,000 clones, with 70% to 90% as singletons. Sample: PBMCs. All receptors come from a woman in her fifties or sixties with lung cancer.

CDR3 region: CASSILDGVAFF. The CDR3 coding sequence is TGTGCCAGTAGTATCCTGGACGGGGTAGCTTTCTTT. The chain uses TRBV19 and TRBJ1-1, with no clear D. V lost 3 bases to trimming and J lost 10 bases, with 12 bases between them. Per the germline V gene, CDR1 is LNHDA and CDR2 is SQIVND (reference sequence). This CDR3 contains 12 residues.

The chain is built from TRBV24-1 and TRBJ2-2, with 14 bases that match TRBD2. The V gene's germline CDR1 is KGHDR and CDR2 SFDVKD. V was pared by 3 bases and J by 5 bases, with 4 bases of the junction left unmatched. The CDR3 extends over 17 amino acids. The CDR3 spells CATSDPGTSGGTGELFF. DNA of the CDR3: TGTGCCACCAGTGATCCTGGGACTAGCGGGGGAACCGGGGAGCTGTTTTTT.

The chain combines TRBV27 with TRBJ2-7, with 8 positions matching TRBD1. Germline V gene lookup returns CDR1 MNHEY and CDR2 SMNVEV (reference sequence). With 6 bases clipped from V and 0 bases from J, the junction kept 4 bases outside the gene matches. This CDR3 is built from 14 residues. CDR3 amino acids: CASRRQGFSYEQYF. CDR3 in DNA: TGTGCCAGCAGGCGACAGGGGTTCTCCTACGAGCAGTACTTC.

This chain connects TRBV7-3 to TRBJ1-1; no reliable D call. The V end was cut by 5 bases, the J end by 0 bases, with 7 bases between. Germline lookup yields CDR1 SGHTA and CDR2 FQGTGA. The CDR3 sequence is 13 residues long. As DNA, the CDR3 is TGTGCCAGCAGCACGCACATGAACACTGAAGCTTTCTTT. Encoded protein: CASSTHMNTEAFF.

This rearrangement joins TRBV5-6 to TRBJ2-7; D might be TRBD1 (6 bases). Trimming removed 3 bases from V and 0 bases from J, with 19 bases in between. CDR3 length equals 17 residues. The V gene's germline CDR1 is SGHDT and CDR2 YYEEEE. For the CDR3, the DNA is TGTGCCAGCAGCTCTCTAGGACAGAGTCTGAGCTCCTACGAGCAGTACTTC. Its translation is CASSSLGQSLSSYEQYF.

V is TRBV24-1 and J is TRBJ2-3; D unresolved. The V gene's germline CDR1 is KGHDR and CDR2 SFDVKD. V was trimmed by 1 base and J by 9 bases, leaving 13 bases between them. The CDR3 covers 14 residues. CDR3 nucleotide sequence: TGTGCCACCAGTGATTTTAAGGAATTAGGAACGCAGTATTTT. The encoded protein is CATSDFKELGTQYF.

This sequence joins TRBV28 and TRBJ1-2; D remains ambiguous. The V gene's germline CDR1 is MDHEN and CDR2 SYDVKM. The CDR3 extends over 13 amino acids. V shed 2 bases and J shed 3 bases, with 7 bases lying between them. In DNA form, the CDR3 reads TGTGCCAGCAGTTTAGGCAATCACTATGGCTACACCTTC. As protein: CASSLGNHYGYTF.

CDR3 DNA: TGTGCCTGGAGTTGGACAGGGGGCGAGGGCTACACCTTC. Translating it yields CAWSWTGGEGYTF. The chain is built from TRBV30 and TRBJ1-2; 11 nucleotides agree with TRBD1. This CDR3 comprises 13 residues. The germline CDR1 and CDR2 sequences are GTSNPN and SVGIG (reference sequence). Losses at the gene ends were 2 bases for V and 8 bases for J; bases not matched to a gene: 4.

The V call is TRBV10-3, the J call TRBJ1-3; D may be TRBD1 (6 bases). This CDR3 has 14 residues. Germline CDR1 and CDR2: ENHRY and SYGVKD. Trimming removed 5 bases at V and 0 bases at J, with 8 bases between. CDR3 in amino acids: CAISTGISGNTIYF. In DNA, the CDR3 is TGTGCCATCAGTACAGGGATCTCTGGAAACACCATATATTTT.

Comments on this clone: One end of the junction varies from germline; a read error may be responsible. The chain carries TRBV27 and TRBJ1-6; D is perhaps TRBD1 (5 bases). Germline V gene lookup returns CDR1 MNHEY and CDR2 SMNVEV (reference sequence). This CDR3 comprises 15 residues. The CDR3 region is CASSLGRGWNSPLHF. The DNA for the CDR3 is TGTGCCAGTAGTTTAGGTAGGGGTTGGAATTCACCCCTCCACTTT.

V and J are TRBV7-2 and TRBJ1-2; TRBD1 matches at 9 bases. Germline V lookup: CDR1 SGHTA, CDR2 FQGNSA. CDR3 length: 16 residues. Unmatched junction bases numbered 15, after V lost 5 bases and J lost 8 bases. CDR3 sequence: CASSKPAGTGRQGYTF. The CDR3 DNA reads TGTGCCAGCAGCAAGCCCGCCGGGACAGGGAGGCAAGGCTACACCTTC.

CDR3 nucleotides: TGTGCCAGCAGCCCGGTATTTCGGGACACTGAAGCTTTCTTT. Amino acids: CASSPVFRDTEAFF. The chain recombines TRBV7-2 with TRBJ1-1, with D hard to call. Trimming pared 5 bases from V and 3 bases from J, leaving 13 bases between. CDR3 length equals 14 residues. Germline V gene data show CDR1 as SGHTA and CDR2 as FQGNSA.

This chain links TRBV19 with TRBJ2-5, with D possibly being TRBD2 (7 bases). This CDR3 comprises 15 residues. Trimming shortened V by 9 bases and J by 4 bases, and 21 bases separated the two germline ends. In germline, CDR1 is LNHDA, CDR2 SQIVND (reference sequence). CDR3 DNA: TGTGCCAGCCGCCAAGGGGGGGGGATGGGAGAGACCCAGTACTTC. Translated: CASRQGGGMGETQYF.

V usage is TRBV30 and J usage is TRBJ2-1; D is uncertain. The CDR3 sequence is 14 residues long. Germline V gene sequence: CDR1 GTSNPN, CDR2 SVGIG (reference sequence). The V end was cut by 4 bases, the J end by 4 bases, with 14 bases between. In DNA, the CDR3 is TGTGCCTGGACCTTGTCCAGCGCGTACAATGAGCAGTTCTTC. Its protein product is CAWTLSSAYNEQFF.

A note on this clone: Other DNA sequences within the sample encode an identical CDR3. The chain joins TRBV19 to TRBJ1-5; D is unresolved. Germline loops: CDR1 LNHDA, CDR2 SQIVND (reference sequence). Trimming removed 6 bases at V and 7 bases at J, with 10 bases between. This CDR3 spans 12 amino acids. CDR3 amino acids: CASRFLGQPQHF. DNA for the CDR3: TGTGCCAGTAGATTCCTCGGACAGCCCCAGCATTTT.

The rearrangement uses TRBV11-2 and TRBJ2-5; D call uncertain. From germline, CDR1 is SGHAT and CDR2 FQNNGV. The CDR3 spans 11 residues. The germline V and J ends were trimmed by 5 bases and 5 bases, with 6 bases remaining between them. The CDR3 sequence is CASSQIETQYF. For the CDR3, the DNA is TGTGCCAGCAGCCAGATTGAGACCCAGTACTTC.

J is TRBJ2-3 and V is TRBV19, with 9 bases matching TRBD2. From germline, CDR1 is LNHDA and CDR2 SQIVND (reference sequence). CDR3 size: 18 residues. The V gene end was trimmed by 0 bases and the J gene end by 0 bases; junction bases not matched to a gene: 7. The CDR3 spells CASSIDQGLAMSTDTQYF. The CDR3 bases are TGTGCCAGTAGTATAGACCAGGGACTAGCTATGAGCACAGATACGCAGTATTTT.

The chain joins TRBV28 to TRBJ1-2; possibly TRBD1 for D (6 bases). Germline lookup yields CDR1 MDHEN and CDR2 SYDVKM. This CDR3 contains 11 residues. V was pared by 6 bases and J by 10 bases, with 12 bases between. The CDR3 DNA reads TGTGCCAGCAGCCGAACAGGGACCTACACCTTC. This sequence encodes CASSRTGTYTF.

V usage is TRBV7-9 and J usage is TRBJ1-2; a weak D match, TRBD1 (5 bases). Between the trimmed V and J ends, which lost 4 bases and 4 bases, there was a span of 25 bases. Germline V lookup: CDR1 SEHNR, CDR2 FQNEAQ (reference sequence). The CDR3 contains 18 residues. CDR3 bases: TGTGCCAGCAGCTCCACCCCGTCGGAGCAGGGAAGAGGCTATGGCTACACCTTC. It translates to CASSSTPSEQGRGYGYTF.

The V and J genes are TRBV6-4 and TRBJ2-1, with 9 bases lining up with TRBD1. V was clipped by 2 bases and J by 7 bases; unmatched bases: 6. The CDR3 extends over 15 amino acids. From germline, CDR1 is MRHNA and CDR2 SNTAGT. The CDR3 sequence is CASSDPGTGKNEQFF. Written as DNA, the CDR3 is TGTGCCAGCAGTGACCCCGGGACAGGGAAGAATGAGCAGTTCTTC.

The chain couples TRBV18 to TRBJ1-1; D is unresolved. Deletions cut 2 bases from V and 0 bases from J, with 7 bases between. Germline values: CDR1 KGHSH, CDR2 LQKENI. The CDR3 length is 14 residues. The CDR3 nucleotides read TGTGCCAGCTCACCAGCGTCAGTGAACACTGAAGCTTTCTTT. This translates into CASSPASVNTEAFF.

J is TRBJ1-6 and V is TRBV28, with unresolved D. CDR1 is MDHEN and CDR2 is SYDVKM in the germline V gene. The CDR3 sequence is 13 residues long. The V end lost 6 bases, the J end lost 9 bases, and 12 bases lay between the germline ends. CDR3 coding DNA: TGTGCCAGCAGCTATCAAATGGGTTCACCCCTCCACTTT. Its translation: CASSYQMGSPLHF. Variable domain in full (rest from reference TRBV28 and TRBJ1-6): DVKVTQSSRYLVKRTGEKVFLECVQDMDHENMFWYRQDPGLGLRLIYFSYDVKMKEKGDIPEGYSVSREKKERFSLILESASTNQTSMYLCASSYQMGSPLHFGNGTRLTVT.

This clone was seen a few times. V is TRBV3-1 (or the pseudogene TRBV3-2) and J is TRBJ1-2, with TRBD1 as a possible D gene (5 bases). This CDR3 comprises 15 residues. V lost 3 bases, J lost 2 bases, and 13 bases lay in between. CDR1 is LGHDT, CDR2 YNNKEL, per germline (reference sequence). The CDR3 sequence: CASSHAGKMNYGYTF. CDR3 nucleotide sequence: TGTGCCAGCAGCCATGCAGGGAAAATGAACTATGGCTACACCTTC.

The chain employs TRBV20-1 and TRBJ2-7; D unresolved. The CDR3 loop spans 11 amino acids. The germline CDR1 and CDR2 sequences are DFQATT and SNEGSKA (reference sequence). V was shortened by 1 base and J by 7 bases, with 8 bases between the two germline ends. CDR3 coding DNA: TGCAGTGCTAGAGTGGTGGAAGAGCAGTACTTC. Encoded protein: CSARVVEEQYF.

The CDR3 DNA follows: TGTGCCAGCAGCCGGGACATCTCCTACGAGCAGTACTTC. It codes for CASSRDISYEQYF. V gene TRBV5-5 combines with J gene TRBJ2-7; a weak D match, TRBD1 (6 bases). Trimming removed 4 bases at V and 0 bases at J, with 8 bases between. This CDR3 has 13 amino acids. Germline V gene sequence: CDR1 SGHKS, CDR2 YYEKEE (reference sequence).

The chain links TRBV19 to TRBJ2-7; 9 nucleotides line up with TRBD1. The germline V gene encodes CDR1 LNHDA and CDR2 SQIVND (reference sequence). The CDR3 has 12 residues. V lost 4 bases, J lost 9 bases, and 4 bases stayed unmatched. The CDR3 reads CASSTSDRGQYF. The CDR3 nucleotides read TGTGCCAGTAGTACTTCGGACAGGGGGCAGTACTTC.

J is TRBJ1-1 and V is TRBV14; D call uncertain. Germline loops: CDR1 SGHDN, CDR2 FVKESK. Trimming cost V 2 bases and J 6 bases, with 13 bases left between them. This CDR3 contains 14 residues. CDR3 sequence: CASSQPRSASEAFF. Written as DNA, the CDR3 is TGTGCCAGCAGCCAACCCCGATCGGCCTCTGAAGCTTTCTTT.

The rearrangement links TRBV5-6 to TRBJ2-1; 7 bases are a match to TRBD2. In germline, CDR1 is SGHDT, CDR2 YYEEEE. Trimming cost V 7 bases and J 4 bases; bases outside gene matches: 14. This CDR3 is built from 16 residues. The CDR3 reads CASSPGGGVPYNEQFF. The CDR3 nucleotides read TGTGCCAGCTCCCCCGGTGGGGGGGTTCCTTACAATGAGCAGTTCTTC.

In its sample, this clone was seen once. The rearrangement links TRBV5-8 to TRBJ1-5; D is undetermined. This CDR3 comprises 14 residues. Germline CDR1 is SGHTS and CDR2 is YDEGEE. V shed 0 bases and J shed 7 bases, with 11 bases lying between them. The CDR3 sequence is CASSLALPGQPQHF. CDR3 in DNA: TGTGCCAGCAGCTTGGCACTCCCCGGGCAGCCCCAGCATTTT.

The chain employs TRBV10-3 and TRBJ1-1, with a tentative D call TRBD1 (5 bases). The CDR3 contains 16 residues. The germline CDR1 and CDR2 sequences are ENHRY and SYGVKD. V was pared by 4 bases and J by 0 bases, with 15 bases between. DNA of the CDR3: TGTGCCATCAGTGCCCAGGGTATGAACATGAACACTGAAGCTTTCTTT. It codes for CAISAQGMNMNTEAFF.